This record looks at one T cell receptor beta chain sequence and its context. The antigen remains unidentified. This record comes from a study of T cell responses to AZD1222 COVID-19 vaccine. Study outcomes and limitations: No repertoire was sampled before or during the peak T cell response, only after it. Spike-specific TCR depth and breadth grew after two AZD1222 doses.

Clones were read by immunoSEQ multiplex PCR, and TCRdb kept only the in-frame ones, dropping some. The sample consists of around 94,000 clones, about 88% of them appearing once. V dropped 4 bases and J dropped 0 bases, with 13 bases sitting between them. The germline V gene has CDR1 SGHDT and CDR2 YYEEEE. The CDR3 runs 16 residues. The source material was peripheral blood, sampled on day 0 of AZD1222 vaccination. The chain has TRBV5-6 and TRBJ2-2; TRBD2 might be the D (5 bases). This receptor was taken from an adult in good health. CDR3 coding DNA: TGTGCCAGCAGCCCGAGGGCGGGTTCGAACACCGGGGAGCTGTTTTTT. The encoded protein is CASSPRAGSNTGELFF.